This TCR beta chain was profiled in a study of regulatory T cells in long-lasting Graves disease. Study-wide results and caveats: Having few samples may have compromised the accuracy.

About this clonotype itself: Antigen unknown.

In building TCR beta libraries, iRepertoire HTBI primers were used together with Arm-PCR of CDR3 regions. TCRdb reanalysed the multiplex PCR reads using MiXCR and keeps one entry per CDR3 protein. The sample contains hundreds of thousands of distinct CDR3 sequences, more than 15% of which appear only once. Time point specified: newly diagnosed GD, antithyroid drugs for less than 3 months. PBMC RNA was the source of the TCR library. Patients all came to the study from an endocrinology department in Xi'an, China. In addition, the sample was reused for a study of T cells in Graves' hyperthyroidism and ophthalmopathy. That report notes: Researchers ran a first-round RT-PCR on the TCR CDR3 using the HTBI primer set.

The material was peripheral blood mononuclear cells (PBMCs), obtained at new diagnosis, from a patient treated with antithyroid drugs. This receptor was identified in a man between 18 and 35 years old with Graves disease.

CDR3 bases: TGTGCCAGTAGTATAGATCAAGGGCTTGGGGCCAACGTCCTGACTTTC. Translation: CASSIDQGLGANVLTF. The chain recombines TRBV19 with TRBJ2-6; D is unclear. CDR1 and CDR2 from the germline V gene are LNHDA and SQIVND (reference sequence). V shed 0 bases and J shed 3 bases, with 9 bases lying between them. This CDR3 is 16 amino acids long.